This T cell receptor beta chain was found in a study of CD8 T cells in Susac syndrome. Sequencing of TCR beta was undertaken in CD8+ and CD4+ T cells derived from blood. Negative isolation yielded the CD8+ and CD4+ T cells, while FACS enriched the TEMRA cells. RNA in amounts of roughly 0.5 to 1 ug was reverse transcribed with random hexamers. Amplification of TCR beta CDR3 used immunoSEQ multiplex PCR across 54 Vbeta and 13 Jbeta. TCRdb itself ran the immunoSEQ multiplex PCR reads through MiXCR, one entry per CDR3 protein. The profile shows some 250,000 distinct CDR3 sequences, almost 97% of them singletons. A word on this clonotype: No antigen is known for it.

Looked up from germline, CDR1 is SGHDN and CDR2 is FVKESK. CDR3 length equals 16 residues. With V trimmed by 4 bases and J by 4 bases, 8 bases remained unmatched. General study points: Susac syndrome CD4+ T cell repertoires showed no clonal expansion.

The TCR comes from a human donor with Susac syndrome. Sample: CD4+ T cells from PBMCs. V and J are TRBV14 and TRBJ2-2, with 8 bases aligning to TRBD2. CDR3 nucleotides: TGTGCCAGCAGCCCCCACAGCGGGAGTAGCACCGGGGAGCTGTTTTTT. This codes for CASSPHSGSSTGELFF.